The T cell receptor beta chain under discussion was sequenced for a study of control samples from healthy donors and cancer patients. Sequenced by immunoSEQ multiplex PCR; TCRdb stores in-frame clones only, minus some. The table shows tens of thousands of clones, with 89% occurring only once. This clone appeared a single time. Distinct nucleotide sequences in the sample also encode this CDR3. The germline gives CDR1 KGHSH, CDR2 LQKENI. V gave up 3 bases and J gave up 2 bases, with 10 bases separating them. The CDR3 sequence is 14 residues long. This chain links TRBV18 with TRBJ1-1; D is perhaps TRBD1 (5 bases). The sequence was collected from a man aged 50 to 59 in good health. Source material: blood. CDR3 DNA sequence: TGTGCCAGCTCACCGGGGACCGCAAACACTGAAGCTTTCTTT. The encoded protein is CASSPGTANTEAFF.